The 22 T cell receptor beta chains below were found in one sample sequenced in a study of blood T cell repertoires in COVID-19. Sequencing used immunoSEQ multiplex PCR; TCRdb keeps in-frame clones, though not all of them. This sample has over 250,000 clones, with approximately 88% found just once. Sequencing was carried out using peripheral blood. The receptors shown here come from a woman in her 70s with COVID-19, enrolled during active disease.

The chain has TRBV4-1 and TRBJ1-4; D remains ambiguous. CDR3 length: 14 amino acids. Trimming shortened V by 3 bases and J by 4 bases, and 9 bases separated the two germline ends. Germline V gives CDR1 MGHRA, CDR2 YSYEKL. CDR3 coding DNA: TGCGCCAGCAGCCAGCAGATCCTTAATGAAAAACTGTTTTTT. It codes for CASSQQILNEKLFF.

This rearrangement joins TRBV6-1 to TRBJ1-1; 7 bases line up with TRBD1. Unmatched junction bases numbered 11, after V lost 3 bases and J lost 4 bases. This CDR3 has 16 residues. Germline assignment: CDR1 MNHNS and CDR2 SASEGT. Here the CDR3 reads CASSDTQQGPSTEAFF. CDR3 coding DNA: TGTGCCAGCAGTGATACCCAACAGGGGCCGAGCACTGAAGCTTTCTTT.

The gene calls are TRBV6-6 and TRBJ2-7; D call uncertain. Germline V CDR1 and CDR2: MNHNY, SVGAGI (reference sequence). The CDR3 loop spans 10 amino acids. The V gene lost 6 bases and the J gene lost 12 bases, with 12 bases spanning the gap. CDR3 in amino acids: CASSPLPLYF. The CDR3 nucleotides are TGTGCCAGCAGCCCCCTACCTCTGTACTTC.

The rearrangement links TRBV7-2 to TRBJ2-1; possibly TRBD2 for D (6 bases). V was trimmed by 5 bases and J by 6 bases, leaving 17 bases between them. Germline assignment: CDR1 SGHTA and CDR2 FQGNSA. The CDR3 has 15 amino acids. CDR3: CASSPLRAGFNEQFF. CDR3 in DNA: TGTGCCAGCAGCCCTCTAAGAGCGGGCTTCAATGAGCAGTTCTTC.

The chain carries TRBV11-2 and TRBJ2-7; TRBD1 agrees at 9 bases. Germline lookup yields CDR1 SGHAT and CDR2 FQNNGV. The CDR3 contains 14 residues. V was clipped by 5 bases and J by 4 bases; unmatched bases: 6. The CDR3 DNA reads TGTGCCAGCAGCGGGACAGGGTTTCAATACGAGCAGTACTTC. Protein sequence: CASSGTGFQYEQYF.

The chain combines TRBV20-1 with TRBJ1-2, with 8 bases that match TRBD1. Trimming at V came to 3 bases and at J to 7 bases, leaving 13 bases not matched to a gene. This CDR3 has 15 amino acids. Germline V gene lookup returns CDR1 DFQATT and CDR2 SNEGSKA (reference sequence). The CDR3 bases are TGCAGTGCTAGTACCGATCGGCAGGGGGCCTCTGGCTACACCTTC. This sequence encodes CSASTDRQGASGYTF.

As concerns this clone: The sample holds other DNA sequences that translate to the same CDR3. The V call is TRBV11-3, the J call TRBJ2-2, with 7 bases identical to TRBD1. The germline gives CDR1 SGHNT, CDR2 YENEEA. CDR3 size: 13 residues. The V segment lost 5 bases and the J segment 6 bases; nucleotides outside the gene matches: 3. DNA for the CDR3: TGTGCCAGCAGCCCGGGACAGCCCGGGGAGCTGTTTTTT. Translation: CASSPGQPGELFF.

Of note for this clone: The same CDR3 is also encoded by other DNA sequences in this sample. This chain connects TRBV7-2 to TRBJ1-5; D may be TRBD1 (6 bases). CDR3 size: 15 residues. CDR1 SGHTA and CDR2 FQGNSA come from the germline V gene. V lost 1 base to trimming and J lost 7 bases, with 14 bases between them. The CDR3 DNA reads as TGTGCCAGCAGCTTAGTCACAGGGTCGAACCAGCCCCAGCATTTT. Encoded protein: CASSLVTGSNQPQHF.

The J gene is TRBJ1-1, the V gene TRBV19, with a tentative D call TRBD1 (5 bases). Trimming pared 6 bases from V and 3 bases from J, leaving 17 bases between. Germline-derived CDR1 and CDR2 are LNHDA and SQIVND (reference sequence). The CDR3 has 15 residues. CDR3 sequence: CASRIFREPYTEAFF. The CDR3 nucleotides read TGTGCCAGTAGGATCTTCAGGGAACCATACACTGAAGCTTTCTTT.

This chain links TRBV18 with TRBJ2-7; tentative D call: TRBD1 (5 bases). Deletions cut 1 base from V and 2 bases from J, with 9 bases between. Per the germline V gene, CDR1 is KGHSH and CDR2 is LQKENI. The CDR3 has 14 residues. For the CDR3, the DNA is TGTGCCAGCTCACCACGAGTCAGGGCCTACGAGCAGTACTTC. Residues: CASSPRVRAYEQYF. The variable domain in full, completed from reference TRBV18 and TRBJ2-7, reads NAGVMQNPRHLVRRRGQEARLRCSPMKGHSHVYWYRQLPEEGLKFMVYLQKENIIDESGMPKERFSAEFPKEGPSILRIQQVVRGDSAAYFCASSPRVRAYEQYFGPGTRLTVT.

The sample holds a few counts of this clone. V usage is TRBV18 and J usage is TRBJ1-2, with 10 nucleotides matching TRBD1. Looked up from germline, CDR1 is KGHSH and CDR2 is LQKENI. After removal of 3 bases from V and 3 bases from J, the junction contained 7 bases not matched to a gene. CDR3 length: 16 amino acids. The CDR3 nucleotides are TGTGCCAGCTCACCTAGACAGGGGGCAAGGTACTATGGCTACACCTTC. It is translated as CASSPRQGARYYGYTF.

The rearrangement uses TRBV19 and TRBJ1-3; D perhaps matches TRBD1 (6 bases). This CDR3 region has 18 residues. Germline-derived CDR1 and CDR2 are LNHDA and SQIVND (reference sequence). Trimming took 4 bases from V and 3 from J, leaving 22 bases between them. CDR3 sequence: CASSTRGIPTQIGNTIYF. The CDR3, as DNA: TGTGCCAGTAGTACCAGGGGCATACCTACTCAGATTGGAAACACCATATATTTT. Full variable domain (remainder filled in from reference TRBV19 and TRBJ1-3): DGGITQSPKYLFRKEGQNVTLSCEQNLNHDAMYWYRQDPGQGLRLIYYSQIVNDFQKGDIAEGYSVSREKKESFPLTVTSAQKNPTAFYLCASSTRGIPTQIGNTIYFGEGSWLTVV.

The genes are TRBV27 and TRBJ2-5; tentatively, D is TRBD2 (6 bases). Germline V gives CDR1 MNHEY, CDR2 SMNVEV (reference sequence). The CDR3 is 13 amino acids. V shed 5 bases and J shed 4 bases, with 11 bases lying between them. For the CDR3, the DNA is TGTGCCAGCAGTCTCCCCGGGGGAGAGACCCAGTACTTC. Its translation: CASSLPGGETQYF.

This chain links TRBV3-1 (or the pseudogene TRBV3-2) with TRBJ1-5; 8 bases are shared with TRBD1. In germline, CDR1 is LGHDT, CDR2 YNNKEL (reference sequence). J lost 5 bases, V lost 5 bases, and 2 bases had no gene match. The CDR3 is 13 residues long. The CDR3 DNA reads TGTGCCAGCAGCTTACAGGGGGATCAGCCCCAGCATTTT. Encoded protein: CASSLQGDQPQHF.

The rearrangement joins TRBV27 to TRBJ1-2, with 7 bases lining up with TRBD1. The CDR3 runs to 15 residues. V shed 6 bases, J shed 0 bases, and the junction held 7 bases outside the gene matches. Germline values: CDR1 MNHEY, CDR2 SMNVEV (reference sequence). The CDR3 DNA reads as TGTGCCAGCAGCTCCCCAGACAGGGCTAACTATGGCTACACCTTC. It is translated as CASSSPDRANYGYTF.

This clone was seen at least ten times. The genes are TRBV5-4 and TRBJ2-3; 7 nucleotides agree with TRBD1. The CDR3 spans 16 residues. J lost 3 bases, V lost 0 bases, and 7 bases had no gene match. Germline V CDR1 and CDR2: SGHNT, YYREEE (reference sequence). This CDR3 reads CASSLDSRGLTDTQYF. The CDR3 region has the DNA TGTGCCAGCAGCTTGGATAGCAGGGGGTTGACAGATACGCAGTATTTT.

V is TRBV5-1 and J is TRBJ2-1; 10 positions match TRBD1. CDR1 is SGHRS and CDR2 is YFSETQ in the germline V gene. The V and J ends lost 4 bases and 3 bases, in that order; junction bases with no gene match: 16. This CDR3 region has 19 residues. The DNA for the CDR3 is TGCGCCAGCAGCGCCCGGGACAGGGGCCCCGGGGGAAGCTACAATGAGCAGTTCTTC. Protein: CASSARDRGPGGSYNEQFF.

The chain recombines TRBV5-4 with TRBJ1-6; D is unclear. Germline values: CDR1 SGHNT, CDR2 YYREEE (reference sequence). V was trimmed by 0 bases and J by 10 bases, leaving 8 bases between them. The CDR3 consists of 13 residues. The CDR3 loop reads CASSLERESPLHF. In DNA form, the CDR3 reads TGTGCCAGCAGCTTGGAGCGGGAATCACCCCTCCACTTT.

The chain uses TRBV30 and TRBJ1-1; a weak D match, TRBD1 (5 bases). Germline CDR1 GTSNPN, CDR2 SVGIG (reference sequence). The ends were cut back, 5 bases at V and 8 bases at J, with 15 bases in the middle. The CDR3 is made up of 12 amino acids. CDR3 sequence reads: CAWAWGHTEAFF. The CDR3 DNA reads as TGTGCCTGGGCCTGGGGCCATACAGAAGCTTTCTTT. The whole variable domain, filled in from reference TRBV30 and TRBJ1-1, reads SQTIHQWPATLVQPVGSPLSLECTVEGTSNPNLYWYRQAAGRGLQLLFYSVGIGQISSEVPQNLSASRPQDRQFILSSKKLLLSDSGFYLCAWAWGHTEAFFGQGTRLTVV.

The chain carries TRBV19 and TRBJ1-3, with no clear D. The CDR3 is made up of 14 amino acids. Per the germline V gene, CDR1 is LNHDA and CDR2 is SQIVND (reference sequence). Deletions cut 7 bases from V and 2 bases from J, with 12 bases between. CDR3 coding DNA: TGTGCCAGTAAACCGGGGTTCGCTGGAAACACCATATATTTT. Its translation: CASKPGFAGNTIYF.

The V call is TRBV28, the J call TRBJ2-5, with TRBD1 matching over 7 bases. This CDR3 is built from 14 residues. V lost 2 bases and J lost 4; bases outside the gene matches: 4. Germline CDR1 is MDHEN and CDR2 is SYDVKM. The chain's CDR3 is CASSLTGDGETQYF. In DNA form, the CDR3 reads TGTGCCAGCAGTTTAACAGGGGACGGAGAGACCCAGTACTTC.

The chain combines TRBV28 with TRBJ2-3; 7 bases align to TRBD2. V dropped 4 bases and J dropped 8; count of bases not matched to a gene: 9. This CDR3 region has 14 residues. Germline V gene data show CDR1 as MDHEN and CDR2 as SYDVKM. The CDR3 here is CASSSPLAPGTQYF. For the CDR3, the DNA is TGTGCCAGCAGTTCGCCACTAGCGCCCGGTACGCAGTATTTT.